This T cell receptor (beta chain) was found in a study of CXCR3-negative and CXCR3-positive naive CD8 T cells. The study, taken as a whole, reports: Comparison of naive cells showed more hydrophobic TRB CDR3s in CXCR3-positive than in CXCR3-negative naive cells.

5' RACE that incorporated UMI labels was used to prepare the TRB cDNA libraries. After re-calling the 5' RACE reads, TCRdb lists one entry per CDR3 protein, DNA absent. In total, the table holds 150,000 or so distinct CDR3 sequences. The CDR3 spans 13 residues. In germline, CDR1 is SNHLY, CDR2 FYNNEI. Turning to this clonotype: Its specificity is unknown.

V usage is TRBV2 and J usage is TRBJ2-7; TCRdb reports TRBD2, a call that lacks DNA to check it against. This sequence was found in a human donor in good health. Some clones in this sample may be carry-over from other donors' samples. Sequenced material: naive CXCR3+ CD8+ T cells from blood. The subset here: CD45RO-CCR7+CD27+CD95- naive CD8+ T cells expressing CXCR3 (TNR3+). The CDR3 here is CASSAAGYYEQYF.